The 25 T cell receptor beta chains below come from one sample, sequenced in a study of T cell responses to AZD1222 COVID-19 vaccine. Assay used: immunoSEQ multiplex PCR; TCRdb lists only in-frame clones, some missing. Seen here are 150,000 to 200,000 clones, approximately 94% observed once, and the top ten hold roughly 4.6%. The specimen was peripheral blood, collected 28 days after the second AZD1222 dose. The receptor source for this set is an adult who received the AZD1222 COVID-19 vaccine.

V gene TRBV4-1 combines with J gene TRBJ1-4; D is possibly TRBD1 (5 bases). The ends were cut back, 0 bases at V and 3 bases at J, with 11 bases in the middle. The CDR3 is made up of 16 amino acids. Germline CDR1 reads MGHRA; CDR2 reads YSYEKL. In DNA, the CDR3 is TGCGCCAGCAGCCAAGATCCCGGGACCGCTAATGAAAAACTGTTTTTT. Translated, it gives CASSQDPGTANEKLFF.

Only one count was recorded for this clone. This CDR3 is CASSSLRNEQFF. The CDR3 DNA follows: TGTGCCAGCAGTTCCCTTAGGAATGAGCAGTTCTTC. The genes are TRBV27 and TRBJ2-1, with D unresolved. The CDR3 sequence is 12 residues long. In germline, CDR1 is MNHEY, CDR2 SMNVEV (reference sequence). Trimming removed 4 bases at V and 7 bases at J, with 8 bases between.

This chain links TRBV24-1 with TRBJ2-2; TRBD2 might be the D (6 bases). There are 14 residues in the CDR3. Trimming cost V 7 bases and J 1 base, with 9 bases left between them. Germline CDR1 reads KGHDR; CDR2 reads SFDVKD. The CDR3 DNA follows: TGTGCCACCAGGCGGGGCCAGAACACCGGGGAGCTGTTTTTT. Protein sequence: CATRRGQNTGELFF.

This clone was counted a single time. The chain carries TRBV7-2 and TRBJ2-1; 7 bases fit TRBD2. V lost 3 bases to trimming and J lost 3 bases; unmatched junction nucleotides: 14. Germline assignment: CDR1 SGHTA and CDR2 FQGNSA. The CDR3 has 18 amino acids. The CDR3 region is CASSLFPGLPRDYNEQFF. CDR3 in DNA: TGTGCCAGCAGCTTGTTTCCGGGACTACCACGGGACTACAATGAGCAGTTCTTC.

The CDR3 DNA reads TGTGCCAGCAGTTACGGGGGCTACACTGAAGCTTTCTTT. It specifies CASSYGGYTEAFF. The chain joins TRBV6-5 to TRBJ1-1; possible D gene TRBD1, 6 bases. The V gene's germline CDR1 is MNHEY and CDR2 SVGAGI. CDR3 length equals 13 residues. V lost 2 bases and J 3 bases, leaving 7 bases between the germline ends.

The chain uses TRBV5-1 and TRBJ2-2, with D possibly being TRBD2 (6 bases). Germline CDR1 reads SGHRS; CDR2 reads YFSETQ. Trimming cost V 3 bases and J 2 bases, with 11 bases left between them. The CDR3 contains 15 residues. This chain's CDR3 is CASSSGLVNTGELFF. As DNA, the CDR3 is TGCGCCAGCAGCTCGGGACTTGTAAACACCGGGGAGCTGTTTTTT.

CDR3 in DNA: TGTGCCAGCAGTTCGCCAGACAGGGGGCTTATCGAGCAGTACTTC. It is translated as CASSSPDRGLIEQYF. The rearrangement uses TRBV6-5 and TRBJ2-7; 10 bases match TRBD1. The CDR3 sequence is 15 residues long. Germline lookup yields CDR1 MNHEY and CDR2 SVGAGI. J was trimmed by 6 bases and V by 4 bases; bases with no gene match: 9.

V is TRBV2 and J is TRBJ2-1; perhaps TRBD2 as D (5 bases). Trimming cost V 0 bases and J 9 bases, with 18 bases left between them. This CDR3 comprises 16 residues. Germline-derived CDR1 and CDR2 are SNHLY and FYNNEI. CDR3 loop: CASSEAVLAYRGEQFF. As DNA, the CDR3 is TGTGCCAGCAGTGAAGCGGTGCTAGCCTACCGGGGTGAGCAGTTCTTC.

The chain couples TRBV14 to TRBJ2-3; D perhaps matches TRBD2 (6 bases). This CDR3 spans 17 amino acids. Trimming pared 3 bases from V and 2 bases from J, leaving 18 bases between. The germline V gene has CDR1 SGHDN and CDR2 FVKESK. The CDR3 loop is CASSHERLASSTDTQYF. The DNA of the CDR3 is TGTGCCAGCAGCCACGAGAGGCTAGCGAGTTCCACAGATACGCAGTATTTT.

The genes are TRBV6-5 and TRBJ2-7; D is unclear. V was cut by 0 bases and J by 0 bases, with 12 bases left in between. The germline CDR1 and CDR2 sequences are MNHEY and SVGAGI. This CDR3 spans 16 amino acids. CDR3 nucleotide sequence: TGTGCCAGCAGTTACTCGACCGGGCCCAGCTCCTACGAGCAGTACTTC. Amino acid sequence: CASSYSTGPSSYEQYF.

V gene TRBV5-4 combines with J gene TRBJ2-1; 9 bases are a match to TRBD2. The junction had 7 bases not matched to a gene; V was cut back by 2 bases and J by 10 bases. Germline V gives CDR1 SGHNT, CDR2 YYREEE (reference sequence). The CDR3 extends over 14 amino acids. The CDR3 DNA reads TGTGCCAGCAGCTTTGGCGGGAGGGCGGAGGAGCAGTTCTTC. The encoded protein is CASSFGGRAEEQFF.

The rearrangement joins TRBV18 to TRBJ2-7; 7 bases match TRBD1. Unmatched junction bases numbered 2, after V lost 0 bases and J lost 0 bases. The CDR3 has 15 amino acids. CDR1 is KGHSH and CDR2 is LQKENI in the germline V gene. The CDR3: CASSPPAGGSYEQYF. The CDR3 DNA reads TGTGCCAGCTCACCACCGGCAGGGGGCTCCTACGAGCAGTACTTC.

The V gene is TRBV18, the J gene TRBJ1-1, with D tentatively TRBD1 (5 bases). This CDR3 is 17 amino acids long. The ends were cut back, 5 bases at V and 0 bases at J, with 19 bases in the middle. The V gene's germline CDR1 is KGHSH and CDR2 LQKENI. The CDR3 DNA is TGTGCCAGCTCAATCGACGGGGGTATGAGAATGAACACTGAAGCTTTCTTT. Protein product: CASSIDGGMRMNTEAFF.

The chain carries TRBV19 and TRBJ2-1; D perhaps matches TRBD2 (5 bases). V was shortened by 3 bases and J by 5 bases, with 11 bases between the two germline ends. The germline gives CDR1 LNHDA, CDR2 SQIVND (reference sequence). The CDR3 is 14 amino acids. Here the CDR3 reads CASSMGAPHNEQFF. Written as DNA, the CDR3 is TGTGCCAGTAGTATGGGAGCGCCCCACAATGAGCAGTTCTTC.

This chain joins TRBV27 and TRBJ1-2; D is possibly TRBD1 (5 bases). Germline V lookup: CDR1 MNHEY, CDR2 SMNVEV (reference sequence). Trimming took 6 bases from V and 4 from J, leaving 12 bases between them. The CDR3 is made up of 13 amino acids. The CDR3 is CASSRGRPYGYTF. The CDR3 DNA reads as TGTGCCAGCAGCCGGGGCCGTCCCTATGGCTACACCTTC.

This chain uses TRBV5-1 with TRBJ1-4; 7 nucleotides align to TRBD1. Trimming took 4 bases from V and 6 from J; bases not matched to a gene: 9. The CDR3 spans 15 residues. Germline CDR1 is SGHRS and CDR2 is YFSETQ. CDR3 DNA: TGCGCCAGCAGCCTCGACAGGGTTGTGGATGAAAAACTGTTTTTT. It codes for CASSLDRVVDEKLFF.

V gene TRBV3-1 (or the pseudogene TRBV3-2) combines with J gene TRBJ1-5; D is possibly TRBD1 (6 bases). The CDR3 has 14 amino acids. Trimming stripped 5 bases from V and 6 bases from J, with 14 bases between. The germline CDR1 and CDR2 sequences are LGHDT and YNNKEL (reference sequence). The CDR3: CASSYRAEIQPQHF. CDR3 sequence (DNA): TGTGCCAGCAGCTACAGGGCTGAGATTCAGCCCCAGCATTTT.

The CDR3 coding sequence is TGTGCCAGCAGCCCAAAGCAACTCCTTCCACCCCTCCACTTT. Its protein product is CASSPKQLLPPLHF. This chain uses TRBV7-8 with TRBJ1-6; D not certain. V lost 5 bases and J 11 bases, leaving 16 bases between the germline ends. The CDR3 has 14 residues. CDR1 and CDR2 (germline): SGHVS, FQNEAQ.

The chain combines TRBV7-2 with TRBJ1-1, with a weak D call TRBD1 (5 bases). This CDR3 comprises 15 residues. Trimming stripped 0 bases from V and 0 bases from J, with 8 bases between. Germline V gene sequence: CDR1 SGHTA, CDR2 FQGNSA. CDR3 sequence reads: CASSLARGMNTEAFF. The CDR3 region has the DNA TGTGCCAGCAGCTTAGCTAGGGGAATGAACACTGAAGCTTTCTTT.

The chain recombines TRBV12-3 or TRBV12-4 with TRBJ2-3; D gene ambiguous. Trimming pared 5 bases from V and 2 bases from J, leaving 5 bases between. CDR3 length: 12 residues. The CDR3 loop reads CASSPYTDTQYF. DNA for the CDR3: TGTGCCAGCAGTCCTTACACAGATACGCAGTATTTT.

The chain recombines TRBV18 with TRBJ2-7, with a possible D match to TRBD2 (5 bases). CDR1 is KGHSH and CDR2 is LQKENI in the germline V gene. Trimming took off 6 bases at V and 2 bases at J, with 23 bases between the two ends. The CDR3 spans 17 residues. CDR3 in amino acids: CASSTTPWEKRPYEQYF. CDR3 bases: TGTGCCAGCTCGACTACCCCTTGGGAAAAGCGCCCCTACGAGCAGTACTTC.

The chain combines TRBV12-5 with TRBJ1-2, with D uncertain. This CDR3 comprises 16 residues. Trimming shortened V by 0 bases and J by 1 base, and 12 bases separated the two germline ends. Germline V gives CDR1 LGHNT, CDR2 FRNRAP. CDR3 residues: CASGLVPRPDNYGYTF. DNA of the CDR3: TGTGCTAGTGGTTTGGTACCCCGGCCCGATAACTATGGCTACACCTTC.

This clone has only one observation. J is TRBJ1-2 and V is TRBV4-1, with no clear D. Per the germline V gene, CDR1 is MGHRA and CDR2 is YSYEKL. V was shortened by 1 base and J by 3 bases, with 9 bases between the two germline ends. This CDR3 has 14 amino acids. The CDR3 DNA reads TGCGCCAGCAGCCAAGGGGCCCTCGACTATGGCTACACCTTC. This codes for CASSQGALDYGYTF.

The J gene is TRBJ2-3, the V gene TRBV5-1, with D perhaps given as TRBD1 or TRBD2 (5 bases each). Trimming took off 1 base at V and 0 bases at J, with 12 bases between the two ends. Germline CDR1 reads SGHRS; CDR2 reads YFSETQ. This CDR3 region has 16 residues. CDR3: CASSLQGRTSTDTQYF. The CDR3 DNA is TGCGCCAGCAGCTTGCAGGGACGCACTAGCACAGATACGCAGTATTTT.

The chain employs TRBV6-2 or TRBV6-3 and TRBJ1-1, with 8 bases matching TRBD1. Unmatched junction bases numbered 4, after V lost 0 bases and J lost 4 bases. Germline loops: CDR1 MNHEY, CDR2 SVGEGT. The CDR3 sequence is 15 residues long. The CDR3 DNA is TGTGCCAGCAGTTACTCCCCCGGGACAGGCACTGAAGCTTTCTTT. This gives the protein CASSYSPGTGTEAFF.